These 31 T cell receptor beta chains share one sample of origin, sequenced in a study of early T cells in non-severe SARS-CoV-2 infection (TCRdb year 2021). The library was generated by 5' RACE. The sequencer was a NextSeq 500. The public reads were reanalyzed by TCRdb: fastp trimming at Q25, MiXCR alignment, in-frame beta chains only. Each entry merges the rows of one CDR3 protein and shows their most common DNA and genes. A total of about 22,000 distinct CDR3 sequences appear in this sample, 4.5% of them only once. Clones ranked in the top ten supply about 7.8% of the sample. The sequencing input was whole blood. The receptor source for this set is an adult who was a healthcare worker with PCR-confirmed SARS-CoV-2 infection or an uninfected control (not recorded which).

This clonotype has a count of ten or more. The V and J genes are TRBV11-3 and TRBJ2-1, with 7 nucleotides matching TRBD1. CDR1 and CDR2 from the germline V gene are SGHNT and YENEEA. This CDR3 has 14 amino acids. The trim removed 5 bases at V and 6 bases at J, leaving 7 bases unmatched. The CDR3 DNA sequence: TGTGCCAGCAGCCAATCGGGACAGATCAATGAGCAGTTCTTC. It is translated as CASSQSGQINEQFF. The variable domain in full, completed from reference TRBV11-3 and TRBJ2-1, reads EAGVVQSPRYKIIEKKQPVAFWCNPISGHNTLYWYLQNLGQGPELLIRYENEEAVDDSQLPKDRFSAERLKGVDSTLKIQPAELGDSAVYLCASSQSGQINEQFFGPGTRLTVL.

This chain links TRBV12-3 or TRBV12-4 with TRBJ1-5, with 8 bases that match TRBD1. With 5 bases clipped from V and 7 bases from J, the junction kept 10 bases outside the gene matches. This CDR3 contains 15 residues. As DNA, the CDR3 is TGTGCCAGCAGTCAGAACGGACAGGGAAAACAGCCCCAGCATTTT. As protein: CASSQNGQGKQPQHF.

This clonotype was seen at least ten times. The CDR3 reads CASVGGYQNEQFF. DNA for the CDR3: TGCGCCAGCGTAGGGGGCTACCAGAATGAGCAGTTCTTC. V is TRBV10-2 and J is TRBJ2-1; 7 nucleotides align to TRBD1. CDR3 length: 13 residues. Trimming took 8 bases from V and 7 from J; bases not matched to a gene: 8. CDR1 and CDR2 (germline): WSHSY, SAAADI.

The sample holds many counts of this clonotype. The CDR3: CSVASVAVEQYF. DNA for the CDR3: TGCAGCGTTGCTTCTGTCGCAGTCGAGCAGTACTTC. The gene calls are TRBV29-1 and TRBJ2-7; D is uncertain. V was trimmed by 4 bases and J by 6 bases, leaving 13 bases between them. This CDR3 contains 12 residues. Germline V gene sequence: CDR1 SQVTM, CDR2 ANQGSEA.

This clonotype has at least ten counts. The chain is built from TRBV7-2 and TRBJ2-1; TRBD2 agrees at 8 bases. CDR1 is SGHTA, CDR2 FQGNSA, per germline. V was pared by 6 bases and J by 6 bases, with 10 bases of the junction left unmatched. CDR3 length: 15 amino acids. CDR3 loop: CASRAGLAEGNEQFF. The CDR3 DNA is TGTGCCAGCAGGGCTGGACTAGCCGAGGGCAATGAGCAGTTCTTC.

This clonotype was observed many times. This rearrangement joins TRBV7-2 to TRBJ1-6; D may be TRBD1 (5 bases). Germline CDR1 reads SGHTA; CDR2 reads FQGNSA. V shed 3 bases and J shed 10 bases, with 10 bases lying between them. The CDR3 consists of 13 residues. For the CDR3, the DNA is TGTGCCAGCAGCTTCAACGGGGACTCACCCCTCCACTTT. Protein: CASSFNGDSPLHF.

This clonotype was detected ten times or more. The V gene is TRBV12-3 or TRBV12-4, the J gene TRBJ1-6; 7 positions agree with TRBD1. The CDR3 runs to 17 residues. V shed 6 bases and J 0 bases; nucleotides not matched to a gene: 8. CDR3 nucleotide sequence: TGTGCCAGCAGACTATCGGACAGGAGCTCCTATAATTCACCCCTCCACTTT. It encodes CASRLSDRSSYNSPLHF.

This clonotype was recorded many times. This rearrangement joins TRBV18 to TRBJ1-1; 9 bases line up with TRBD1. Germline CDR1 is KGHSH and CDR2 is LQKENI. The trim removed 3 bases at V and 11 bases at J, leaving 13 bases unmatched. This CDR3 region has 15 residues. In DNA, the CDR3 is TGTGCCAGCTCACCCGTAGTCGGGACAGGGAGCAGGGCTTTCTTT. As protein: CASSPVVGTGSRAFF. Supplemented by reference TRBV18 and TRBJ1-1, the full variable domain reads NAGVMQNPRHLVRRRGQEARLRCSPMKGHSHVYWYRQLPEEGLKFMVYLQKENIIDESGMPKERFSAEFPKEGPSILRIQQVVRGDSAAYFCASSPVVGTGSRAFFGQGTRLTVV.

By sample share, this clonotype is medium-sized. The chain carries TRBV7-8 and TRBJ2-3, with TRBD1 as a possible D gene (6 bases). The length of the CDR3 is 15 residues. V lost 3 bases to trimming and J lost 2 bases, with 12 bases between them. Per germline, CDR1 SGHVS and CDR2 FQNEAQ. The CDR3 spells CASSFRTAYTDTQYF. The CDR3 DNA reads as TGTGCCAGCAGCTTTAGGACAGCCTACACAGATACGCAGTATTTT.

This clonotype counts as medium-sized. The gene calls are TRBV30 and TRBJ2-2; D uncertain. The V gene's germline CDR1 is GTSNPN and CDR2 SVGIG (reference sequence). Trimming left V 2 bases short and J 6 bases short, with 16 bases between. The CDR3 has 15 amino acids. This CDR3 reads CAWSPYRVLAGELFF. The CDR3 DNA sequence: TGTGCCTGGAGTCCGTACCGTGTATTAGCCGGGGAGCTGTTTTTT.

This sequence joins TRBV12-3 or TRBV12-4 and TRBJ1-1; no firm D call. CDR3 size: 14 residues. V lost 8 bases and J lost 0, with 13 bases in between. The CDR3 is CASRLRHLNTEAFF. DNA for the CDR3: TGTGCCAGCCGTCTTCGACATTTGAACACTGAAGCTTTCTTT.

V is TRBV18 and J is TRBJ1-2; D gene unclear. V was clipped by 0 bases and J by 0 bases, with 8 bases between them. Germline V gene sequence: CDR1 KGHSH, CDR2 LQKENI. CDR3 length equals 15 residues. This chain's CDR3 is CASSPPETANYGYTF. The DNA of the CDR3 is TGTGCCAGCTCACCACCAGAGACGGCTAACTATGGCTACACCTTC.

This clonotype was counted at least ten times. The V and J genes are TRBV6-6 and TRBJ1-1, with D possibly TRBD1 on 6 matching bases. Trimming left V 5 bases short and J 4 bases short, with 11 bases between. In germline, CDR1 is MNHNY, CDR2 SVGAGI (reference sequence). The length of the CDR3 is 13 residues. The DNA for the CDR3 is TGTGCCAGCAGTCGGGGGCCGGGCACTGAAGCTTTCTTT. It yields the protein CASSRGPGTEAFF.

The V gene is TRBV28, the J gene TRBJ2-3; D unresolved. The CDR3 runs to 11 residues. V shed 2 bases and J shed 8 bases, with 5 bases lying between them. Germline values: CDR1 MDHEN, CDR2 SYDVKM. The CDR3 spells CASSLVGTQYF. For the CDR3, the DNA is TGTGCCAGCAGTTTAGTTGGTACGCAGTATTTT.

This clonotype was counted a few times. The gene calls are TRBV7-9 and TRBJ1-4; 9 bases fit TRBD1. The CDR3 contains 14 residues. V lost 5 bases and J lost 6; bases outside the gene matches: 4. Germline CDR1 SEHNR, CDR2 FQNEAQ (reference sequence). CDR3 sequence: CASSARDRDEKLFF. CDR3 sequence (DNA): TGTGCCAGCAGCGCCCGGGACAGGGATGAAAAACTGTTTTTT.

This clonotype was observed at least ten times. The rearrangement joins TRBV19 to TRBJ2-7; 9 bases agree with TRBD1. V gave up 7 bases and J gave up 4 bases; unmatched junction bases: 11. The CDR3 extends over 15 amino acids. From germline, CDR1 is LNHDA and CDR2 SQIVND (reference sequence). Written as DNA, the CDR3 is TGTGCCAGTACCCCCCAGGGACAGGGATCTTACGAGCAGTACTTC. Translating gives CASTPQGQGSYEQYF.

This clonotype has at least ten counts. The chain combines TRBV20-1 with TRBJ2-3; 7 bases match TRBD2. Trimming cost V 3 bases and J 0 bases; bases outside gene matches: 18. The CDR3 extends over 19 amino acids. CDR1 and CDR2 from the germline V gene are DFQATT and SNEGSKA (reference sequence). For the CDR3, the DNA is TGCAGTGCTAGGACCTTGCCGAGCGGGGTCGATTCTAGCACAGATACGCAGTATTTT. Protein product: CSARTLPSGVDSSTDTQYF.

Judged by abundance, this clonotype is medium-sized (0.01 to 0.1%). The V call is TRBV7-8, the J call TRBJ2-1; 7 nucleotides match TRBD2. The J segment lost 3 bases and the V segment lost 5 bases, leaving 10 bases of the junction unmatched. The CDR3 extends over 16 amino acids. Per the germline V gene, CDR1 is SGHVS and CDR2 is FQNEAQ. CDR3 nucleotide sequence: TGTGCCAGCAGCCCGCTCTATGGGACTATCTACAATGAGCAGTTCTTC. Its protein is CASSPLYGTIYNEQFF.

In its sample, this clonotype was seen many times. V and J are TRBV5-1 and TRBJ2-6; D unclear. Between the trimmed V and J ends, which lost 2 bases and 1 base, there was a span of 4 bases. The CDR3 is made up of 14 amino acids. CDR1 is SGHRS, CDR2 YFSETQ, per germline. The CDR3 region is CASSLGSGANVLTF. Here the CDR3 DNA reads TGCGCCAGCAGCTTAGGGTCTGGGGCCAACGTCCTGACTTTC.

The rearrangement links TRBV12-3 or TRBV12-4 to TRBJ1-5, with D unclear. With 2 bases removed from V and 5 bases from J, the gap between germline ends came to 13 bases. CDR3 length: 15 residues. This CDR3 is CASSLKGVGYQPQHF. The CDR3 coding sequence is TGTGCCAGCAGTTTAAAGGGAGTGGGGTATCAGCCCCAGCATTTT.

This clonotype was recorded a few times. The chain joins TRBV18 to TRBJ2-5; TRBD1 matches 8 bases. The junction had 2 bases not matched to a gene; V was cut back by 0 bases and J by 2 bases. The CDR3 is 15 amino acids. Germline CDR1 KGHSH, CDR2 LQKENI. As DNA, the CDR3 is TGTGCCAGCTCACCACCGGGACAGGTACAAGAGACCCAGTACTTC. Protein product: CASSPPGQVQETQYF.

This clonotype was seen a handful of times. The chain carries TRBV7-9 and TRBJ1-4, with D unclear. Trimming left V 5 bases short and J 7 bases short, with 17 bases between. The CDR3 consists of 15 residues. Germline CDR1 is SEHNR and CDR2 is FQNEAQ (reference sequence). CDR3 sequence reads: CASSPILGISEKLFF. Written as DNA, the CDR3 is TGTGCCAGCAGCCCTATATTGGGGATAAGTGAAAAACTGTTTTTT.

This chain links TRBV28 with TRBJ2-7; TRBD1 agrees at 10 bases. The CDR3 runs 15 residues. Unmatched junction bases numbered 3, after V lost 0 bases and J lost 4 bases. The germline gives CDR1 MDHEN, CDR2 SYDVKM. DNA of the CDR3: TGTGCCAGCAGTTTATGGACAGGGGGCGTGTACGAGCAGTACTTC. Amino acids: CASSLWTGGVYEQYF.

This clonotype was detected ten times or more. The V and J genes are TRBV5-5 and TRBJ2-5; 11 nucleotides agree with TRBD1. This CDR3 contains 16 residues. The trim removed 0 bases at V and 4 bases at J, leaving 5 bases unmatched. Germline V lookup: CDR1 SGHKS, CDR2 YYEKEE (reference sequence). CDR3 in DNA: TGTGCCAGCAGCTTGGCCTCGGGACAGGGGGTAGAGACCCAGTACTTC. This encodes CASSLASGQGVETQYF.

This clonotype was seen at least ten times. V gene TRBV5-1 combines with J gene TRBJ1-5, with D perhaps matching TRBD1 (6 bases). Trimming cost V 4 bases and J 4 bases, with 21 bases left between them. The CDR3 extends over 17 amino acids. CDR1 and CDR2 from the germline V gene are SGHRS and YFSETQ. CDR3 residues: CASSPGQLGAGNQPQHF. In nucleotides, the CDR3 is TGCGCCAGCAGCCCGGGACAACTAGGGGCCGGTAATCAGCCCCAGCATTTT.

This clonotype showed up just a few times. The V and J genes are TRBV28 and TRBJ2-1; the D is unclear. V lost 5 bases and J lost 6, with 8 bases in between. Germline CDR1 and CDR2: MDHEN and SYDVKM. The CDR3 is 12 residues long. The CDR3 reads CASSPVLNEQFF. The CDR3 nucleotides read TGTGCCAGCAGTCCCGTCCTCAATGAGCAGTTCTTC.

In this sample, this clonotype turned up many times. The chain carries TRBV13 and TRBJ2-5; perhaps TRBD1 as D (6 bases). This CDR3 comprises 14 residues. Germline V CDR1 and CDR2: PRHDT, FYEKMQ (reference sequence). Deletions cut 5 bases from V and 0 bases from J, with 10 bases between. Here the CDR3 DNA reads TGTGCCAGCAGCGAGCAGGGGTACCAAGAGACCCAGTACTTC. Protein sequence: CASSEQGYQETQYF.

This clonotype has ten or more counts. The genes are TRBV7-6 and TRBJ1-3, with unresolved D. This CDR3 comprises 12 residues. In germline, CDR1 is SGHVS, CDR2 FNYEAQ. The germline V and J ends were trimmed by 11 bases and 2 bases, with 10 bases remaining between them. The CDR3 nucleotides are TGTGCCCCCGATGTAGCTGGAAACACCATATATTTT. This codes for CAPDVAGNTIYF.

The V gene is TRBV7-9, the J gene TRBJ2-5; 11 bases agree with TRBD2. Germline CDR1 is SEHNR and CDR2 is FQNEAQ (reference sequence). The CDR3 sequence is 15 residues long. With 5 bases clipped from V and 3 bases from J, the junction kept 5 bases outside the gene matches. CDR3 protein: CASSHSGGAEETQYF. The CDR3 nucleotides are TGTGCCAGCAGCCATAGCGGGGGGGCAGAAGAGACCCAGTACTTC.

This clonotype was seen a handful of times. CDR3 protein: CASSSTQRGGHNEQFF. CDR3 nucleotides: TGTGCCAGCAGCTCCACCCAGCGGGGGGGCCACAATGAGCAGTTCTTC. The rearrangement joins TRBV7-3 to TRBJ2-1; 10 bases fit TRBD2. The CDR3 extends over 16 amino acids. V lost 4 bases and J lost 5; bases outside the gene matches: 8. Per germline, CDR1 SGHTA and CDR2 FQGTGA.

This clonotype occurred a few times. The V and J genes are TRBV5-6 and TRBJ2-3; tentative D call: TRBD2 (5 bases). The CDR3 runs to 17 residues. The ends were cut back, 2 bases at V and 5 bases at J, with 21 bases in the middle. CDR1 and CDR2 from the germline V gene are SGHDT and YYEEEE. The CDR3 coding sequence is TGTGCCAGCAGCTTATCTCTTAGCGACTACCGGGGAGATACGCAGTATTTT. This encodes CASSLSLSDYRGDTQYF.